This entry lists 13 T cell receptor beta chains sequenced from one sample in a study of regulatory T cells in long-lasting Graves disease (dated by TCRdb to 2020 to 2023). Explained via the paper, the time point label denotes: persistent/refractory GD, antithyroid drugs over 5 years with positive TRAb. RNA was extracted from PBMCs in TRIzol for both TCR sequencing and RNA sequencing. Libraries were built with multiplex PCR. Sequencing instrument: Illumina HiSeq 4000. To build TCR beta libraries, CDR3 regions were amplified by Arm-PCR using iRepertoire HTBI primers. TCRdb redid the processing of the public reads, applying fastp at Q25 and MiXCR, and retained in-frame beta chains. Every entry covers one CDR3 protein and lists the most common genes and DNA from its rows. The sample has about 660,000 distinct CDR3 sequences on record, about 32% of them singletons. The ten largest account for roughly 41% of the sample.

The sample in question was peripheral blood mononuclear cells (PBMCs), obtained when the disease was refractory, from a patient treated with antithyroid drugs. These TCRs come from a female donor with Graves disease.

The chain employs TRBV2 and TRBJ2-4, with unresolved D. Looked up from germline, CDR1 is SNHLY and CDR2 is FYNNEI. Trimming took 2 bases from V and 2 from J, leaving 10 bases between them. The CDR3 loop spans 15 amino acids. Written as DNA, the CDR3 is TGTGCCAGCAGTGAACTTGGAAGGACCAAAAACATTCAGTACTTC. Translation: CASSELGRTKNIQYF.

In DNA form, the CDR3 reads TGTGCCAGCAGCCAAGGCGACATACTGAACACTGAAGCTTTCTTT. Translated: CASSQGDILNTEAFF. The chain combines TRBV4-2 with TRBJ1-1, with D unclear. V lost 1 base and J lost 0, with 9 bases in between. Germline CDR1 LGHNA, CDR2 YNFKEQ. The CDR3 length is 15 residues.

This clonotype was detected only a few times. The V gene is TRBV12-3 or TRBV12-4, the J gene TRBJ1-5; 8 bases match TRBD1. The V and J ends lost 5 bases and 4 bases, in that order; junction bases with no gene match: 13. This CDR3 contains 17 residues. The DNA of the CDR3 is TGTGCCAGCAGTCTAGGGGTAGGACAGGGTGCAAATCAGCCCCAGCATTTT. Protein: CASSLGVGQGANQPQHF.

The chain carries TRBV28 and TRBJ2-2; 7 bases line up with TRBD1. Germline lookup yields CDR1 MDHEN and CDR2 SYDVKM. Losses at the gene ends were 6 bases for V and 4 bases for J; bases not matched to a gene: 5. This CDR3 has 14 residues. The DNA for the CDR3 is TGTGCCAGCAGGCCGACAGGGATCACCGGGGAGCTGTTTTTT. The encoded protein is CASRPTGITGELFF.

The chain carries TRBV11-2 and TRBJ2-5; no clear D. Germline V lookup: CDR1 SGHAT, CDR2 FQNNGV. This CDR3 is built from 11 residues. Trimming removed 5 bases from V and 7 bases from J, with 8 bases in between. The CDR3 protein is CASSPTGTQYF. CDR3 DNA sequence: TGTGCCAGCAGCCCAACGGGGACCCAGTACTTC.

This clonotype was counted between two and nine times. This chain joins TRBV27 and TRBJ1-1, with D hard to call. From germline, CDR1 is MNHEY and CDR2 SMNVEV (reference sequence). V gave up 2 bases and J gave up 3 bases, with 7 bases separating them. The length of the CDR3 is 13 residues. This CDR3 is CASSLVKYTEAFF. The CDR3 DNA sequence: TGTGCCAGCAGTTTAGTAAAGTACACTGAAGCTTTCTTT.

A few counts support this clonotype. The J gene is TRBJ2-2, the V gene TRBV6-1, with 12 bases lining up with TRBD1. V shed 6 bases and J 7 bases; nucleotides not matched to a gene: 12. The CDR3 has 17 residues. Germline V lookup: CDR1 MNHNS, CDR2 SASEGT. CDR3 residues: CASSADRDRGRIGELFF. In DNA, the CDR3 is TGTGCCAGCAGCGCCGACCGGGACAGGGGGCGTATCGGGGAGCTGTTTTTT.

The V call is TRBV6-1, the J call TRBJ2-7, with 9 positions matching TRBD1. Germline V gene sequence: CDR1 MNHNS, CDR2 SASEGT. Unmatched junction bases numbered 4, after V lost 1 base and J lost 3 bases. The CDR3 is 15 amino acids. Here the CDR3 DNA reads TGTGCCAGCAGTGAAGGGGGGGACAGGGTCTACGAGCAGTACTTC. Protein product: CASSEGGDRVYEQYF.

The table lists this clonotype with many counts. The chain links TRBV28 to TRBJ2-5, with a weak D call TRBD1 (6 bases). CDR1 and CDR2 (germline): MDHEN, SYDVKM. CDR3 size: 15 residues. The V end lost 7 bases, the J end lost 14 bases, and 29 bases lay between the germline ends. For the CDR3, the DNA is TGTGCCAGCACCTCTACGTCGACAAATCGGGACATCCCCTACTTC. This codes for CASTSTSTNRDIPYF.

The CDR3 reads CASSYPRDRVLYEQYF. Written as DNA, the CDR3 is TGTGCCAGCAGTTATCCACGGGACAGGGTCCTCTACGAGCAGTACTTC. The chain joins TRBV12-3 or TRBV12-4 to TRBJ2-7; 9 positions match TRBD1. The junction had 10 bases not matched to a gene; V was cut back by 4 bases and J by 3 bases. The CDR3 contains 16 residues.

This clonotype was observed at least ten times. The chain joins TRBV2 to TRBJ1-4; tentative D call: TRBD1 (6 bases). Germline CDR1 and CDR2: SNHLY and FYNNEI. Trimming took off 7 bases at V and 8 bases at J, with 14 bases between the two ends. The CDR3 consists of 13 residues. CDR3 region: CASMPQGWEKLFF. The CDR3 region has the DNA TGTGCCAGCATGCCACAGGGTTGGGAAAAACTGTTTTTT.

J is TRBJ1-5 and V is TRBV12-3 or TRBV12-4; 12 nucleotides align to TRBD1. This CDR3 comprises 20 residues. V shed 1 base, J shed 4 bases, and the junction held 14 bases outside the gene matches. CDR3 nucleotide sequence: TGTGCCAGCAGTTTAGGTGGAAGAGGGGGGACAGGGGGCCGAAATCAGCCCCAGCATTTT. It translates to CASSLGGRGGTGGRNQPQHF.

This chain links TRBV27 with TRBJ1-6, with D unresolved. CDR1 and CDR2 (germline): MNHEY, SMNVEV (reference sequence). The CDR3 loop spans 16 amino acids. V was cut by 3 bases and J by 0 bases, with 9 bases left in between. CDR3: CASSFTQSSYNSPLHF. CDR3 DNA: TGTGCCAGCAGTTTCACCCAGAGCTCCTATAATTCACCCCTCCACTTT.